A selection of T cell receptor beta chains follows, all from one sample in a study of blood T cell repertoires in COVID-19. The repertoire was sequenced with immunoSEQ multiplex PCR; TCRdb's copy has only in-frame clones and lacks some. The sample shows 25,000 or so clones, less than 90% of them seen only once. The sequenced sample consisted of peripheral blood. The receptors were gathered from a human donor with acute or convalescent COVID-19. The donor label of this sample is uncertain. Both conserved end residues are part of each CDR3. Fields, in order: clone size, J gene, D gene, V gene, CDR3 protein, CDR3 DNA. D genes are given only for firm matches. A clone size is listed for some rows: how often the clone was seen (once, few, many), or a class if it is expanded.

>NA|TRBJ1-1|TRBD1|TRBV14
CASSRQGALATEAFF
TGTGCCAGCAGCAGACAGGGGGCGCTTGCCACTGAAGCTTTCTTT
>NA|TRBJ1-4|TRBD1|TRBV18
CASSPGTASLNEKLFF
TGTGCCAGCTCACCCGGGACAGCTTCTCTTAATGAAAAACTGTTTTTT
>NA|TRBJ2-1|NA|TRBV5-8
CASSTTRGPLGEQFF
TGTGCCAGCAGCACGACTAGAGGCCCGTTGGGTGAGCAGTTCTTC
>NA|TRBJ2-6|NA|TRBV9
CASSGVGTGGANVLTF
TGTGCCAGCAGCGGGGTCGGGACTGGCGGGGCCAACGTCCTGACTTTC
>NA|TRBJ1-2|NA|TRBV14
CASSSTSGAVSYGYTF
TGTGCCAGCAGTTCAACCTCAGGGGCTGTTAGCTATGGCTACACCTTC
>few|TRBJ2-7|TRBD1|TRBV5-5
CASSLGPGGPYEQYF
TGTGCCAGCAGCTTGGGGCCAGGGGGCCCCTACGAGCAGTACTTC
>NA|TRBJ2-1|TRBD2|TRBV5-1
CASRQLAGDHNEQFF
TGCGCCAGCAGACAACTAGCGGGAGACCACAATGAGCAGTTCTTC
>NA|TRBJ2-2|NA|TRBV27
CASSLAKEAGELFF
TGTGCCAGCAGTTTAGCCAAAGAGGCCGGGGAGCTGTTTTTT
>NA|TRBJ1-2|TRBD1|TRBV19
CASSASGTANYGYTF
TGTGCCAGTAGTGCCTCCGGGACAGCTAACTATGGCTACACCTTC
>NA|TRBJ2-1|TRBD1|TRBV2
CASSSPGTGRNEQFF
TGTGCCAGCAGTTCTCCCGGGACAGGGAGAAATGAGCAGTTCTTC
>once|TRBJ2-1|TRBD2|TRBV7-2
CASTPSGGGFNEQFF
TGTGCCAGCACCCCCAGCGGGGGGGGTTTTAATGAGCAGTTCTTC
>NA|TRBJ1-1|NA|TRBV3-1/TRBV3-2
CASSLNPSGGTEAFF
TGTGCCAGCAGCCTCAATCCCTCCGGGGGAACTGAAGCTTTCTTT
>few|TRBJ2-2|TRBD2|TRBV27
CASSFGAGGNTGELFF
TGTGCCAGCAGTTTTGGGGCGGGAGGGAACACCGGGGAGCTGTTTTTT
>NA|TRBJ1-5|NA|TRBV2
CASRPGDYSNQPQHF
TGTGCCAGCAGGCCGGGTGATTATAGCAATCAGCCCCAGCATTTT
>NA|TRBJ2-7|TRBD1|TRBV5-6
CASSSRTGDISYEQYF
TGTGCCAGCAGCTCCCGGACAGGGGACATCTCCTACGAGCAGTACTTC
>NA|TRBJ2-1|NA|TRBV4-2
CASSQVDSYNEQFF
TGTGCCAGCAGCCAAGTGGACAGTTACAATGAGCAGTTCTTC
>NA|TRBJ2-1|TRBD1|TRBV10-3
CAITGTGDNEQFF
TGTGCCATCACCGGGACAGGGGACAATGAGCAGTTCTTC
>NA|TRBJ1-3|TRBD1|TRBV19
CASSLRDRGGNTIYF
TGTGCCAGCTCCCTCCGGGACAGAGGAGGAAACACCATATATTTT
>NA|TRBJ1-4|TRBD1|TRBV2
CASSAGQGARGNEKLFF
TGTGCCAGCAGTGCGGGACAGGGGGCGCGGGGTAATGAAAAACTGTTTTTT
>NA|TRBJ1-1|TRBD1|TRBV5-1
CASSLTQGADTEAFF
TGCGCCAGCAGCTTGACACAGGGGGCTGACACTGAAGCTTTCTTT
>NA|TRBJ2-5|NA|TRBV3-1/TRBV3-2
CASNGGRGLETQYF
TGTGCCAGCAATGGCGGACGGGGTTTGGAGACCCAGTACTTC
>few|TRBJ1-5|NA|TRBV6-2/TRBV6-3
CASSWTWNQPQHF
TGTGCCAGCAGTTGGACATGGAATCAGCCCCAGCATTTT
>NA|TRBJ1-4|NA|TRBV15
CATSRQRVEKLFF
TGTGCCACCAGCAGACAACGGGTTGAAAAACTGTTTTTT
>once|TRBJ2-1|TRBD2|TRBV3-1/TRBV3-2
CASSQAGTSGINEQFF
TGTGCCAGCAGCCAAGCCGGGACTAGCGGGATCAATGAGCAGTTCTTC
>NA|TRBJ2-7|TRBD1|TRBV6-6
CASKQGAYEQYF
TGTGCCAGCAAGCAGGGGGCTTACGAGCAGTACTTC
>NA|TRBJ2-7|TRBD2|TRBV5-1
CASSLGLAETGYEQYF
TGCGCCAGCAGCTTGGGACTAGCGGAAACCGGCTACGAGCAGTACTTC
>NA|TRBJ1-2|TRBD1|TRBV7-9
CASSLVTGLQSMGYTF
TGTGCCAGCAGCTTAGTGACAGGGTTACAATCTATGGGCTACACCTTC
>NA|TRBJ1-1|NA|TRBV6-5
CASSYSGTQNTEAFF
TGTGCCAGCAGTTACTCCGGGACACAGAACACTGAAGCTTTCTTT
>NA|TRBJ1-5|TRBD1|TRBV6-5
CASSRQGAEQPQHF
TGTGCCAGCAGCAGACAGGGGGCTGAACAGCCCCAGCATTTT
>NA|TRBJ2-2|TRBD2|TRBV4-2
CASSLLAGDPGELFF
TGTGCCAGCAGCCTTCTAGCGGGAGACCCCGGGGAGCTGTTTTTT
>NA|TRBJ2-7|NA|TRBV18
CASSERSDRYEQYF
TGTGCCAGCTCGGAACGCAGCGACCGGTACGAGCAGTACTTC
>NA|TRBJ1-6|NA|TRBV25-1
CASSDRQIYNSPLHF
TGTGCCAGCAGTGACCGACAGATCTATAATTCACCCCTCCACTTT
>NA|TRBJ2-2|TRBD2|TRBV2
CASKAAGNTGELFF
TGTGCCAGCAAGGCAGCGGGAAACACCGGGGAGCTGTTTTTT
>once|TRBJ2-1|TRBD2|TRBV7-7
CASSLILAGVSEQFF
TGTGCCAGCAGCTTAATACTAGCGGGGGTCTCAGAGCAGTTCTTC
>few|TRBJ2-5|NA|TRBV6-5
CASTPGLRGGTQYF
TGTGCCAGCACCCCGGGACTTCGAGGTGGGACCCAGTACTTC
>NA|TRBJ2-7|NA|TRBV2
CASSQGVYEQYF
TGTGCCAGTTCACAGGGCGTCTACGAGCAGTACTTC
>NA|TRBJ1-6|TRBD1|TRBV14
CASSLQGSNSPLHF
TGTGCCAGCAGCCTACAGGGGAGTAATTCACCCCTCCACTTT
>NA|TRBJ1-1|TRBD1|TRBV6-5
CASTLRQGTNTEAFF
TGTGCCAGCACCCTGAGACAGGGGACAAACACTGAAGCTTTCTTT
>NA|TRBJ2-5|TRBD1|TRBV5-1
CASSHSTQGAGETQYF
TGCGCCAGCAGCCATTCAACACAGGGGGCAGGGGAGACCCAGTACTTC
>NA|TRBJ1-1|NA|TRBV25-1
CASSDSGEGTEAFF
TGTGCCAGCAGTGATTCGGGGGAGGGAACTGAAGCTTTCTTT